This TCR beta chain was observed in a study of OX40 agonist ivuxolimab in advanced cancers. Study-wide context: Ivuxolimab, which targeted the costimulatory receptor OX40 (CD134), was an agonistic, fully human IgG2 monoclonal antibody. Among the 52 dose-escalation patients, around 20 had hepatocellular carcinoma, about 15 melanoma, 9 renal cell carcinoma and 9 head and neck cancer. Intravenous ivuxolimab was administered to patients every 2 weeks at six dose levels: 0.01, 0.1, 0.3, 1.5, 3 and 10 mg/kg. The paper reports the monotherapy dose-escalation portion (N of about 54 patients) of the phase I ivuxolimab trial. The dose-escalation cohort was about 86% male with a mean age of around 62 years, ranging from roughly 20 to 80. Partial responses occurred in three dose-escalation patients: two with cutaneous melanoma and one with hepatocellular carcinoma. Patients were allowed to have had prior anti-PD-1, anti-PD-L1 or anti-CTLA-4 therapy, and approximately 39% of the dose-escalation patients had been treated with checkpoint inhibitors. Peripheral TCRbeta sequencing was intended to test whether TCR sequence diversity was altered and clonal T-cell expansion was caused by ivuxolimab.

Study-level results and caveats: After ivuxolimab, CD8+ T cells had more expanded clones than CD4+ T cells on average. At doses from 0.1 to 3.0 mg/kg, clonal expansion was seen in both CD4+ and CD8+ blood T cells between baseline and week 6. Partial responders in the 0.1-3.0 mg/kg groups had among the lowest normalized peripheral clonal expansion, especially among CD8+ T cells. The antigen specificity of the peripheral T cells that underwent clonal expansion was not determined. Low levels of normalized T-cell clonal expansion were also seen in some nonresponding patients.

V sheds 1 base and J sheds 1 base, leaving 15 bases between their ends. There are 17 amino acids in the CDR3, from cysteine to phenylalanine inclusive. Only the CDR3 region is kept as DNA, spanning 51 bases read in frame from base 1. The germline V gene (reference sequence) sets CDR1 to SGHKS and CDR2 to YYEKEE. Patients with a history of autoimmune disease or receiving systemic immunosuppression were excluded from the trial. In every dose cohort, peripheral blood was drawn for TCR sequencing at baseline, cycle 4 day 1, and cycle 7 day 1. The samples were drawn from a first-in-human, open-label, multicenter phase I dose-escalation trial of ivuxolimab. Adults with locally advanced or metastatic melanoma, renal cell, hepatocellular, or head and neck squamous cell carcinoma were enrolled in the trial. Before TCR sequencing, CD4+ T cells and CD8+ T cells were sorted from peripheral blood as separate populations.

A remark on this clone: Its target antigen remains unknown. It has no much larger one-base neighbor in the sample; base qualities were not kept.

Genomic DNA was isolated from the sorted cells so that the TCRbeta CDR3 region could be sequenced. The immunoSEQ Assay was used for sequencing of TCRbeta CDR3 regions. TCRdb took this table from immuneACCESS and kept in-frame rearrangements with V and J called. Such tables lack part of the clones; where checked against another copy, unresolved V genes explain under half of the gap, and the rest is unexplained. The sample has 25,000 to 35,000 clones on record, roughly 80% of them singletons. The leading ten clones occupy 20% to 25% of the sample. The sequence came from an adult with an advanced solid tumor such as melanoma, head and neck, liver or kidney cancer. The input for sequencing was CD4+ or CD8+ T cells sorted from blood, taken in a trial of the OX40 agonist ivuxolimab. This sequence uses TRBV5-5 and TRBJ2-1; TRBD2 is perhaps the D gene, given 6 matching bases. The CDR3 corresponds to CASSLRTSRRSYNEQFF. The DNA is as follows: TGTGCCAGCAGCTTGCGTACTAGCAGACGGTCCTACAATGAGCAGTTCTTC.